This TCR beta chain was recorded in a study of beta chain features in type 1 diabetes. The study's findings and limits: Type 1 diabetes patients had fewer VDJ junction insertions and more deletions.

Expressed TCRB transcripts were sequenced, since all the RNA that had been isolated was reverse transcribed. Sequenced by immunoSEQ multiplex PCR; TCRdb stores in-frame clones only, minus some. The sample has hundreds of thousands of clones, 25% to 35% seen once; the top ten hold 0.065%. This clone was observed a few times. Its target is unknown. CDR3 length: 17 residues. Germline V gene data show CDR1 as MDHEN and CDR2 as SYDVKM. The ends were cut back, 1 base at V and 5 bases at J, with 18 bases in the middle. The receptor's source is a man younger than 35 in good health. The V and J genes are TRBV28 and TRBJ2-1; D perhaps matches TRBD1 (5 bases). Material for sequencing was naive CD4+ T cells from blood. CDR3 in DNA: TGTGCCAGCAGTTTATTTCCAGGGCTGCCTGGAGACAATGAGCAGTTCTTC. As protein: CASSLFPGLPGDNEQFF. The variable domain in full, completed from reference TRBV28 and TRBJ2-1, reads DVKVTQSSRYLVKRTGEKVFLECVQDMDHENMFWYRQDPGLGLRLIYFSYDVKMKEKGDIPEGYSVSREKKERFSLILESASTNQTSMYLCASSLFPGLPGDNEQFFGPGTRLTVL.